Listed below are T cell receptor beta chains from one sample, sequenced in a study of blood T cell repertoires in COVID-19. Assay: immunoSEQ multiplex PCR; the TCRdb copy retains only in-frame clones and omits some. The table includes 150,000 to 200,000 clones, about 83% detected once. Sequencing input: peripheral blood. The receptors were gathered from a human donor in a cohort sampled during active COVID-19. Both conserved end residues are part of each CDR3. D genes are given only for firm matches. The size of a clone is reported for some rows only, either as once, few or many, or as a class for expanded clones.

V gene: TRBV10-2
clone size: .
D gene: TRBD1
J gene: TRBJ2-1
CDR3 DNA: TGCGCCAGCAGTGAGACAGGGGGCCCTCGAGTTGAGCAGTTCTTC
CDR3 protein: CASSETGGPRVEQFF

V gene: TRBV5-1
clone size: .
D gene: .
J gene: TRBJ1-3
CDR3 DNA: TGCGCCAGCAGCTTGGAGGGGTCCGGAAACACCATATATTTT
CDR3 protein: CASSLEGSGNTIYF

V gene: TRBV19
clone size: .
D gene: .
J gene: TRBJ2-6
CDR3 DNA: TGTGCCAGTAGCCGGTTTACTGGACACCTCTCTGGGGCCAACGTCCTGACTTTC
CDR3 protein: CASSRFTGHLSGANVLTF

V gene: TRBV11-3
clone size: .
D gene: .
J gene: TRBJ1-4
CDR3 DNA: TGTGCCAGCAGCTTGTCCAGTCACCGAGGTGAAAAACTGTTTTTT
CDR3 protein: CASSLSSHRGEKLFF

V gene: TRBV14
clone size: once
D gene: TRBD1
J gene: TRBJ1-1
CDR3 DNA: TGTGCCAGCAGCCTTAGACAGGGGGCATTCGCTTTCTTT
CDR3 protein: CASSLRQGAFAFF

V gene: TRBV6-5
clone size: .
D gene: TRBD2
J gene: TRBJ2-1
CDR3 DNA: TGTGCCAGCAGGTCCCTAGCGGGAGGAGAGTTCGAGCAGTTCTTC
CDR3 protein: CASRSLAGGEFEQFF

V gene: TRBV27
clone size: .
D gene: TRBD2
J gene: TRBJ2-7
CDR3 DNA: TGTGCCAGCAGTTGGGCTAGCGGGGTCTCCTACGAGCAGTACTTC
CDR3 protein: CASSWASGVSYEQYF

V gene: TRBV30
clone size: .
D gene: TRBD2
J gene: TRBJ2-3
CDR3 DNA: TGTGCCTGGAGTAGAGGAACTAGCGGCAGCACAGATACGCAGTATTTT
CDR3 protein: CAWSRGTSGSTDTQYF

V gene: TRBV28
clone size: .
D gene: TRBD1
J gene: TRBJ1-6
CDR3 DNA: TGTGCCAGCAGTTTACCACAGGGGGCAAGCGGTAATTCACCCCTCCACTTT
CDR3 protein: CASSLPQGASGNSPLHF

V gene: TRBV7-9
clone size: .
D gene: TRBD1
J gene: TRBJ1-2
CDR3 DNA: TGTGCCAGCAGCGCACTACAGGGGAGCTATGGCTACACCTTC
CDR3 protein: CASSALQGSYGYTF

V gene: TRBV5-5
clone size: .
D gene: TRBD2
J gene: TRBJ2-1
CDR3 DNA: TGTGCCAGCAGCAGATTAGCGGGAGTAGGGGAGAATGAGCAGTTCTTC
CDR3 protein: CASSRLAGVGENEQFF

V gene: TRBV7-8
clone size: .
D gene: TRBD2
J gene: TRBJ2-7
CDR3 DNA: TGTGCCAGCAGCCAGACTAGCGGGATCTCCTACGAGCAGTACTTC
CDR3 protein: CASSQTSGISYEQYF

V gene: TRBV7-3
clone size: .
D gene: .
J gene: TRBJ2-3
CDR3 DNA: TGTGCCAGCAGCCCGAGGACTGGGCCAGATACGCAGTATTTT
CDR3 protein: CASSPRTGPDTQYF

V gene: TRBV6-6
clone size: .
D gene: TRBD2
J gene: TRBJ2-1
CDR3 DNA: TGTGCCAGCAGCCGGACTAGCGGGACGGACAATGAGCAGTTCTTC
CDR3 protein: CASSRTSGTDNEQFF

V gene: TRBV5-1
clone size: .
D gene: TRBD1
J gene: TRBJ2-5
CDR3 DNA: TGCGCCAGCAGCTTTCCGGGACAGGGGAAGGAGACCCAGTACTTC
CDR3 protein: CASSFPGQGKETQYF

V gene: TRBV7-2
clone size: .
D gene: TRBD1
J gene: TRBJ1-1
CDR3 DNA: TGTGCCAGCAGCTTAGCCCCTGGGACAGTGAACACTGAAGCTTTCTTT
CDR3 protein: CASSLAPGTVNTEAFF

V gene: TRBV30
clone size: .
D gene: .
J gene: TRBJ1-2
CDR3 DNA: TGTGCCTGGAGTGTATTCGTGAGCCCACTAGTGGGCTACACCTTC
CDR3 protein: CAWSVFVSPLVGYTF

V gene: TRBV5-1
clone size: .
D gene: TRBD1
J gene: TRBJ1-2
CDR3 DNA: TGCGCCAGCAGCGGGACAGGGGTTAATGGCTACACCTTC
CDR3 protein: CASSGTGVNGYTF

V gene: TRBV18
clone size: .
D gene: TRBD1
J gene: TRBJ1-5
CDR3 DNA: TGTGCCAGCTCACCACTAGGGGGCTCGGGGGATCAGCCCCAGCATTTT
CDR3 protein: CASSPLGGSGDQPQHF

V gene: TRBV15
clone size: .
D gene: .
J gene: TRBJ2-7
CDR3 DNA: TGTGCCACCAGCAGAGGGGCAGGAACCGCCTACGAGCAGTACTTC
CDR3 protein: CATSRGAGTAYEQYF

V gene: TRBV7-2
clone size: .
D gene: .
J gene: TRBJ2-3
CDR3 DNA: TGTGCCAGCAGCCCCCTACTGATTACAGATACGCAGTATTTT
CDR3 protein: CASSPLLITDTQYF

V gene: TRBV10-3
clone size: .
D gene: .
J gene: TRBJ1-4
CDR3 DNA: TGTGCCATCAGTGAGTCAAGGGGCAGGACTGAAAAACTGTTTTTT
CDR3 protein: CAISESRGRTEKLFF

V gene: TRBV27
clone size: .
D gene: TRBD1
J gene: TRBJ1-2
CDR3 DNA: TGTGCCAGCAGTTATGCGGGACAGGGAAACTATGGCTACACCTTC
CDR3 protein: CASSYAGQGNYGYTF

V gene: TRBV19
clone size: .
D gene: .
J gene: TRBJ1-5
CDR3 DNA: TGTGCCAGTAGGACAGATAACTTCCAGCCCCAGCATTTT
CDR3 protein: CASRTDNFQPQHF

V gene: TRBV3-1/TRBV3-2
clone size: .
D gene: TRBD2
J gene: TRBJ2-7
CDR3 DNA: TGTGCCAGCAGCTGGCGGGAGGGGGCCTACGAGCAGTACTTC
CDR3 protein: CASSWREGAYEQYF

V gene: TRBV4-1
clone size: .
D gene: .
J gene: TRBJ2-4
CDR3 DNA: TGCGCCAGCAGCCAAGAAGGCAGGGGTATGGCCAAAAACATTCAGTACTTC
CDR3 protein: CASSQEGRGMAKNIQYF

V gene: TRBV19
clone size: .
D gene: .
J gene: TRBJ1-2
CDR3 DNA: TGTGCCAGTAGTATAGAAGGCATCGCGGATGGCTACACCTTC
CDR3 protein: CASSIEGIADGYTF

V gene: TRBV7-9
clone size: .
D gene: TRBD1
J gene: TRBJ2-7
CDR3 DNA: TGTGCCAGCAGCTTGGCTACGGGACAGGCCTACGAGCAGTACTTC
CDR3 protein: CASSLATGQAYEQYF

V gene: TRBV19
clone size: .
D gene: TRBD1
J gene: TRBJ1-6
CDR3 DNA: TGTGCCAGTTCGGACCCAGGGGGTGATCGGGCACCCCTCCACTTT
CDR3 protein: CASSDPGGDRAPLHF

V gene: TRBV6-1
clone size: .
D gene: TRBD1
J gene: TRBJ1-2
CDR3 DNA: TGTGCCAGCAGTGCAATCAGCGGAGTTCCTGGGACAGGGGGCATAGGTGGCTACACCTTC
CDR3 protein: CASSAISGVPGTGGIGGYTF

V gene: TRBV19
clone size: .
D gene: TRBD1
J gene: TRBJ2-7
CDR3 DNA: TGTGCCAGTAGTATTGGGACAGACTCCTACGAGCAGTACTTC
CDR3 protein: CASSIGTDSYEQYF

V gene: TRBV19
clone size: .
D gene: .
J gene: TRBJ2-1
CDR3 DNA: TGTGCCAGTAGTTGGACAGCGGGAAGGGATGAGCAGTTCTTC
CDR3 protein: CASSWTAGRDEQFF

V gene: TRBV18
clone size: .
D gene: .
J gene: TRBJ1-1
CDR3 DNA: TGTGCCAGCTCACGAGGGACAAACACTGAAGCTTTCTTT
CDR3 protein: CASSRGTNTEAFF

V gene: TRBV15
clone size: .
D gene: TRBD1
J gene: TRBJ1-5
CDR3 DNA: TGTGCCACCAGCAGAGATAGGGGGCAGACAAGCAATCAGCCCCAGCATTTT
CDR3 protein: CATSRDRGQTSNQPQHF

V gene: TRBV30
clone size: few
D gene: .
J gene: TRBJ1-2
CDR3 DNA: TGTGCCTGGAGTGAGGGGCTAAGCGGGTATGGCTACACCTTC
CDR3 protein: CAWSEGLSGYGYTF

V gene: TRBV19
clone size: once
D gene: .
J gene: TRBJ1-4
CDR3 DNA: TGTGCCAGTAGTCCGGACAGATCAACTAATGAAAAACTGTTTTTT
CDR3 protein: CASSPDRSTNEKLFF

V gene: TRBV6-5
clone size: .
D gene: .
J gene: TRBJ1-2
CDR3 DNA: TGTGCCAGCAGCAGGGTCGCGATTCGAGACTATGGCTACACCTTC
CDR3 protein: CASSRVAIRDYGYTF

V gene: TRBV4-1
clone size: once
D gene: TRBD2
J gene: TRBJ2-7
CDR3 DNA: TGCGCCAGCAGCCCAGGAGCGGGGAGCTCCTACGAGCAGTACTTC
CDR3 protein: CASSPGAGSSYEQYF

V gene: TRBV5-6
clone size: .
D gene: .
J gene: TRBJ1-6
CDR3 DNA: TGTGCCAGCAGCTCGACCCGGGTTCACTTCTCCTATAATTCACCCCTCCACTTT
CDR3 protein: CASSSTRVHFSYNSPLHF

V gene: TRBV19
clone size: .
D gene: .
J gene: TRBJ1-2
CDR3 DNA: TGTGCCAGTAGTCCGACAGTTTTCGGGTCCGGCTACACCTTC
CDR3 protein: CASSPTVFGSGYTF

V gene: TRBV7-3
clone size: .
D gene: .
J gene: TRBJ1-1
CDR3 DNA: TGTGCCAGCAGCTTAGGGGGGGTGTTGAACACTGAAGCTTTCTTT
CDR3 protein: CASSLGGVLNTEAFF

V gene: TRBV6-2/TRBV6-3
clone size: once
D gene: TRBD1
J gene: TRBJ1-5
CDR3 DNA: TGTGCCAGCAGTTGGGACAGTCTGGGATCCGGTCAGCCCCAGCATTTT
CDR3 protein: CASSWDSLGSGQPQHF

V gene: TRBV7-2
clone size: once
D gene: .
J gene: TRBJ1-2
CDR3 DNA: TGTGCCAGCAGCCCCTTCGGACAGTCTCCGTATGGCTACACCTTC
CDR3 protein: CASSPFGQSPYGYTF

V gene: TRBV6-2/TRBV6-3
clone size: .
D gene: .
J gene: TRBJ1-1
CDR3 DNA: TGTGCCAGCAGTTACTCCCCTATCGACCCGGGTCTGAACACTGAAGCTTTCTTT
CDR3 protein: CASSYSPIDPGLNTEAFF

V gene: TRBV6-5
clone size: .
D gene: .
J gene: TRBJ1-3
CDR3 DNA: TGTGCCAGTTCGACTGATTTCTCTGGAAACACCATATATTTT
CDR3 protein: CASSTDFSGNTIYF

V gene: TRBV28
clone size: .
D gene: TRBD2
J gene: TRBJ2-7
CDR3 DNA: TGTGCCAGCAACTCGGGACTAGCGGGTTCCTACGAGCAGTACTTC
CDR3 protein: CASNSGLAGSYEQYF

V gene: TRBV13
clone size: .
D gene: TRBD2
J gene: TRBJ2-7
CDR3 DNA: TGTGCCAGCAGCATAGGACTAGCGCCGAGCTCCTACGAGCAGTACTTC
CDR3 protein: CASSIGLAPSSYEQYF

V gene: TRBV5-1
clone size: once
D gene: .
J gene: TRBJ1-3
CDR3 DNA: TGCGCCAGCAGCCTAAGGACGGGGACTGGAAACACCATATATTTT
CDR3 protein: CASSLRTGTGNTIYF

V gene: TRBV2
clone size: .
D gene: .
J gene: TRBJ1-1
CDR3 DNA: TGTGCCAGCAGTGACTACCACGACACCCCGAACACTGAAGCTTTCTTT
CDR3 protein: CASSDYHDTPNTEAFF

V gene: TRBV28
clone size: .
D gene: .
J gene: TRBJ2-5
CDR3 DNA: TGTGCCAGCAGTTTATGGCGAGGCCTTAAAGAGACCCAGTACTTC
CDR3 protein: CASSLWRGLKETQYF

V gene: TRBV5-8
clone size: once
D gene: .
J gene: TRBJ2-6
CDR3 DNA: TGTGCCAGCCGACCCAGGTCGACTGGGGCCAACGTCCTGACTTTC
CDR3 protein: CASRPRSTGANVLTF

V gene: TRBV5-1
clone size: .
D gene: TRBD2
J gene: TRBJ2-2
CDR3 DNA: TGCGCCACCCGGGAGGGGTCCGCCGGGGAGCTGTTTTTT
CDR3 protein: CATREGSAGELFF